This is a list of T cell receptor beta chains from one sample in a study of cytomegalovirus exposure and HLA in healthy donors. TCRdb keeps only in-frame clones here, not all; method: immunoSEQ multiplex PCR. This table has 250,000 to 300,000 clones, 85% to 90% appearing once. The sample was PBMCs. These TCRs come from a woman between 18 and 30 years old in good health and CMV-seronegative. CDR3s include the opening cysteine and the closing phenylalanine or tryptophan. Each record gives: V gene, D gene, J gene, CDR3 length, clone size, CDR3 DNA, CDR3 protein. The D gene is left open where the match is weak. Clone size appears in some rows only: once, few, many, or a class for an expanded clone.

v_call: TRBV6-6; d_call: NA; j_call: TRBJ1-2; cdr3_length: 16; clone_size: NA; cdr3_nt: TGTGCCAGCAACCCTAGTCTCGCGGGTGGGCACTATGGCTACACCTTC; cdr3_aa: CASNPSLAGGHYGYTF
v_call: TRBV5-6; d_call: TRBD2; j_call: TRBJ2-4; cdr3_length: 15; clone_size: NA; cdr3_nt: TGTGCCAGCAGCTTGGACGGCGGGGGGCCCTTCATTCAGTACTTC; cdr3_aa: CASSLDGGGPFIQYF
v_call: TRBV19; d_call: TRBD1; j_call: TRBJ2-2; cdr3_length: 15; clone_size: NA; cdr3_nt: TGTGCCAGTAGTTTATGGACAGGGAACACCGGGGAGCTGTTTTTT; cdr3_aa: CASSLWTGNTGELFF
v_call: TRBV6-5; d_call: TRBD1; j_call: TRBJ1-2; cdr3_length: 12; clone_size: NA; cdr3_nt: TGTGCCAGCAGAACAGGGGGCTATGGCTACACCTTC; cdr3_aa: CASRTGGYGYTF
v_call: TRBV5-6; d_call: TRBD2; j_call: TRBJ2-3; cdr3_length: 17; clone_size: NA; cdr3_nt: TGTGCCAGCAGCCTCGGGACTAGCGGATTGTATCGGGATACGCAGTATTTT; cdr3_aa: CASSLGTSGLYRDTQYF
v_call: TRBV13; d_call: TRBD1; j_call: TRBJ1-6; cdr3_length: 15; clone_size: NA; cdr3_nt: TGTGCCAGCAGCTTGGGGACAGGGGGCTATTCACCCCTCCACTTT; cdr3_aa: CASSLGTGGYSPLHF
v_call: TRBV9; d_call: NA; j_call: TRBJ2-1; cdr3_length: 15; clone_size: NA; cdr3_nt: TGTGCCAGCAGCTTCCGGGACAACCCCTACAATGAGCAGTTCTTC; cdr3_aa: CASSFRDNPYNEQFF
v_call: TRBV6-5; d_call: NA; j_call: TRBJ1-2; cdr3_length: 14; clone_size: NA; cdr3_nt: TGTGCCAGCAGTTACGTTGGTGGGGAGGGTGGCTACACCTTC; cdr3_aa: CASSYVGGEGGYTF
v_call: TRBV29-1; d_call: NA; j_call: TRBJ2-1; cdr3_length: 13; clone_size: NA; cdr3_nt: TGCAGCGTTTCGAGAACAGGGTTGGATGAGCAGTTCTTC; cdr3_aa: CSVSRTGLDEQFF
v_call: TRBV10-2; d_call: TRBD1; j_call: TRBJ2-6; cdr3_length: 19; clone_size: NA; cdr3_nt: TGCGCCAGCAGAAGGACTGGGACAGGGGGCGCATCTGGGGCCAACGTCCTGACTTTC; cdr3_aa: CASRRTGTGGASGANVLTF
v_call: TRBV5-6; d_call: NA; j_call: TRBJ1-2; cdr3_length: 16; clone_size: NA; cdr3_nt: TGTGCCAGCAGCTCCTATACCCGGGGGAGGGGCCTGGGCTACACCTTC; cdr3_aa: CASSSYTRGRGLGYTF
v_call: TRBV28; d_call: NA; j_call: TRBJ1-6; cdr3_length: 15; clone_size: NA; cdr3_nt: TGTGCCAGCAGTTTTATCAGCTCCTATAATTCACCCCTCCACTTT; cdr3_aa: CASSFISSYNSPLHF
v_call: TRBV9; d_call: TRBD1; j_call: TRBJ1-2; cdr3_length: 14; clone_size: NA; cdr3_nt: TGTGCCAGCAGCGCCGGAGACAGGGCCTATGGCTACACCTTC; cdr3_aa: CASSAGDRAYGYTF
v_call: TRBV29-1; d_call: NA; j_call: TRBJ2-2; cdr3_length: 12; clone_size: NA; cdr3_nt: TGCAGCGCCTTACAGACAACCGGGGAGCTGTTTTTT; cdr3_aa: CSALQTTGELFF
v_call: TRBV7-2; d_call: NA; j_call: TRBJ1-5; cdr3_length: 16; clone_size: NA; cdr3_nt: TGTGCCAGCAGCTTAACCCGGGGGGCCAGCAATCAGCCCCAGCATTTT; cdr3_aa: CASSLTRGASNQPQHF
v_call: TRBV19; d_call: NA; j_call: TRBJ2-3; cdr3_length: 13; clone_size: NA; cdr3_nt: TGTGCCAGCCAATGGCGGGGCGGGGATACGCAGTATTTT; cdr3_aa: CASQWRGGDTQYF
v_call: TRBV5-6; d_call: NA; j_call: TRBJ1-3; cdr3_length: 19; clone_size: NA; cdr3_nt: TGTGCCAGCAGCTTGGTTTTTCAGGGAAGTCCCCGCTCTGGAAACACCATATATTTT; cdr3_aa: CASSLVFQGSPRSGNTIYF
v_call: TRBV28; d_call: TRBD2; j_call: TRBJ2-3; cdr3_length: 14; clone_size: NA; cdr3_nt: TGTGCCAGCTGCTCTAGCGGGGGCCCCGATACGCAGTATTTT; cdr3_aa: CASCSSGGPDTQYF
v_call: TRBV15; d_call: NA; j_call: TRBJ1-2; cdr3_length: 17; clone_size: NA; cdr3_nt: TGTGCCACCAGCAGAGACTTGGAGGGAGGGGCCCTCTATGGCTACACCTTC; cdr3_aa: CATSRDLEGGALYGYTF
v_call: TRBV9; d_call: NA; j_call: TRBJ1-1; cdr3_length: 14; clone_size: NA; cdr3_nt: TGTGCCAGCAGCGTAGCGGAGGGGAACACTGAAGCTTTCTTT; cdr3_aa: CASSVAEGNTEAFF
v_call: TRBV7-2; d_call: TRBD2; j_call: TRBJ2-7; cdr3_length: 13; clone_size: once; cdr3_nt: TGTGCCAGCAGCATTAGCGGGGGATACGAGCAGTACTTC; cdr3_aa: CASSISGGYEQYF
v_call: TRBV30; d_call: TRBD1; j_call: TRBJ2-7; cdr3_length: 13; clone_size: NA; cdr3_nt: TGTGCCTGGCGACAGGGGGCCTTTGGCGAGCAGTACTTC; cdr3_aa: CAWRQGAFGEQYF
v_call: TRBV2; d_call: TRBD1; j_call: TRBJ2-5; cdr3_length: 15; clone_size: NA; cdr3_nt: TGTGCCAGCAGCGCCGGGACAGGGGGCCGGGAGACCCAGTACTTC; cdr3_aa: CASSAGTGGRETQYF
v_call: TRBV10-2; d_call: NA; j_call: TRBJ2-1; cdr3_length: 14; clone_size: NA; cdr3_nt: TGCGCCAGCAGCCGAACCCTAGCAGGCGATGAGCAGTTCTTC; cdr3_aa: CASSRTLAGDEQFF
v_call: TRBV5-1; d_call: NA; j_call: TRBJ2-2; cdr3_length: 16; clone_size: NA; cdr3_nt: TGCGCCAGCAGCCGGGACTCTCAGCGGAACACCGGGGAGCTGTTTTTT; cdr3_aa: CASSRDSQRNTGELFF
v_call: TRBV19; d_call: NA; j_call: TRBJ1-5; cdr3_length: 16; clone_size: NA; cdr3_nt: TGTGCCAGTAGTATAGATCTGGGGGGTATGGGGGAGCCCCAGCATTTT; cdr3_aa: CASSIDLGGMGEPQHF
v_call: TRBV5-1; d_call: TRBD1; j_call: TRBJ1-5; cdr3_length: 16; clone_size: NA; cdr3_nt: TGCGCCAGCAGCTTGGGCCCCGGGACAGGGAGGGTTGTCCAGCATTTT; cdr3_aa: CASSLGPGTGRVVQHF
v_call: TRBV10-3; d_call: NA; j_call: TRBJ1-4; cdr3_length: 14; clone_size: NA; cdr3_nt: TGTGCCATCAGTGTCGGGAGGGATAGCGAAAAACTGTTTTTT; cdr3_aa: CAISVGRDSEKLFF
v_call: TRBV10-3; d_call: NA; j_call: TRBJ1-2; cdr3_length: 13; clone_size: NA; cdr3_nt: TGTGCCATCAGTGTAGGGGGGGCGGACGGCTACACCTTC; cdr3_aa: CAISVGGADGYTF
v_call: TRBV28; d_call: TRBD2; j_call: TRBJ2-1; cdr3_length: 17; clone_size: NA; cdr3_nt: TGTGCCAGCAGCCCTTTGGGGGGGACTAGCGTCTCCAATGAGCAGTTCTTC; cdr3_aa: CASSPLGGTSVSNEQFF
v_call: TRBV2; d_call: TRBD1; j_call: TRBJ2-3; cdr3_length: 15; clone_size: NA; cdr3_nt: TGTGCCAGCAGTGTGCGACAGGGTAATAAAGATACGCAGTATTTT; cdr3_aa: CASSVRQGNKDTQYF
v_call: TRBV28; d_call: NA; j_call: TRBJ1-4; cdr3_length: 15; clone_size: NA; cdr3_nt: TGTGCCAGCAGTTTAAGCGCGTCAACTAATGAAAAACTGTTTTTT; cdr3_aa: CASSLSASTNEKLFF
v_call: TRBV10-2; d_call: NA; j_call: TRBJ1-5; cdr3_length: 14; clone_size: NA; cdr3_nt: TGCGCCAGCAGTGATTTTACAGGGAGTCAGCCCCAGCATTTT; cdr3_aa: CASSDFTGSQPQHF
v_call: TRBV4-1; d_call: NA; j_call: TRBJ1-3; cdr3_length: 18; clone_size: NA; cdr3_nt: TGCGCCAGCAGCCTAAAGTCAGACAGCTTCTTCTCTGGAAACACCATATATTTT; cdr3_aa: CASSLKSDSFFSGNTIYF
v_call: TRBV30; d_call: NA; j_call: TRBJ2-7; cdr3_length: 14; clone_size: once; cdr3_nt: TGTGCCTGGAGTGTACAAACAGGGTGGGCCGAGCAGTACTTC; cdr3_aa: CAWSVQTGWAEQYF
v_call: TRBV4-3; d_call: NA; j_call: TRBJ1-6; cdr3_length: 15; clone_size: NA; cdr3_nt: TGCGCCAGCAGCCAAGACAGCGGGTATAATTCACCCCTCCACTTT; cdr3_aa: CASSQDSGYNSPLHF
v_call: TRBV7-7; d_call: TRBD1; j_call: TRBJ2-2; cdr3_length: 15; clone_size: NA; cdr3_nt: TGTGCTAGCAGCTTGGGACAGGGCGAGACCGGGGAGCTGTTTTTT; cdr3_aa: CASSLGQGETGELFF
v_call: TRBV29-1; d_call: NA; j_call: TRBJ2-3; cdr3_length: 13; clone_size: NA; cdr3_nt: TGCAGCGTTGGAGGCAGGGTAACAGATACGCAGTATTTT; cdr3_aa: CSVGGRVTDTQYF
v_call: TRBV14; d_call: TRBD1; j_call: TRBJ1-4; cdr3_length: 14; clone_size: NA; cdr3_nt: TGTGCCAGCCAAAGGGGGGACAGGGATGAAAAACTGTTTTTT; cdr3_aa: CASQRGDRDEKLFF
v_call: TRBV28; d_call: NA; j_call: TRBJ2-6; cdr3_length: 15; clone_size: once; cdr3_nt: TGTGCCAGCATCCATGGAGGGTCTGGGGCCAACGTCCTGACTTTC; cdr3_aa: CASIHGGSGANVLTF
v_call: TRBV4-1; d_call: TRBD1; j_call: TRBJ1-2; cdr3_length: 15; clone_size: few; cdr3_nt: TGCGCCAGCAGCCTCAAAGACAGGGCTCCCTATGGCTACACCTTC; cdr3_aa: CASSLKDRAPYGYTF
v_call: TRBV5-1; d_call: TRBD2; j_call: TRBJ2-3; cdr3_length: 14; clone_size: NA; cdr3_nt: TGCGCCAGCAGCACCAGCGGGGCTGGGGATACGCAGTATTTT; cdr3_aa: CASSTSGAGDTQYF
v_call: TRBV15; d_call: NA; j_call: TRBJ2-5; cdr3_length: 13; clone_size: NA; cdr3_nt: TGTGCCACCAGCAGAGGAGGGCGGGAGACCCAGTACTTC; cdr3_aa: CATSRGGRETQYF
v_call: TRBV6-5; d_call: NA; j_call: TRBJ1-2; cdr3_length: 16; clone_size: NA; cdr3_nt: TGTGCCAGCAGTTACTCTCCTCAGGTATCCTACTATGGCTACACCTTC; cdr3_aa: CASSYSPQVSYYGYTF
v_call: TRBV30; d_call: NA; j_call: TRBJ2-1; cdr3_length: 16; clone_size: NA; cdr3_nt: TGTGCCTGGGTTACCCCCCGGGGGGCCTCCTACAATGAGCAGTTCTTC; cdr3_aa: CAWVTPRGASYNEQFF
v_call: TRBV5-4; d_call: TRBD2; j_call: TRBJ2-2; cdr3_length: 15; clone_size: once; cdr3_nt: TGTGCCAGCAGGCCGGGGGGGCGTGTTCCCGGGGAGCTGTTTTTT; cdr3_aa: CASRPGGRVPGELFF
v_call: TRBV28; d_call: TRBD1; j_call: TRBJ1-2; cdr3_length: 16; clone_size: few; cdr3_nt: TGTGCCAGCACCTGGGGACAGTCCTTCCCTGCTGGAGGCTACACCTTC; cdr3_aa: CASTWGQSFPAGGYTF
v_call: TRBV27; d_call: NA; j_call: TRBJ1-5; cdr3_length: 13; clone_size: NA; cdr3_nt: TGTGCCAGCAGTTTCGGTGAAAATCAGCCCCAGCATTTT; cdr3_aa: CASSFGENQPQHF
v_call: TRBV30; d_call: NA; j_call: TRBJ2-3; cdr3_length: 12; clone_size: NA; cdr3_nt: TGTGCCTGGACCCAACAAACAGATACGCAGTATTTT; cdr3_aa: CAWTQQTDTQYF
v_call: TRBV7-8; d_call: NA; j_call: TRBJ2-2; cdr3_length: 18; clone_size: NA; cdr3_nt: TGTGCCAGCAGCTTAGTTGTTTCGGTTATACCTAACACCGGGGAGCTGTTTTTT; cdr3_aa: CASSLVVSVIPNTGELFF
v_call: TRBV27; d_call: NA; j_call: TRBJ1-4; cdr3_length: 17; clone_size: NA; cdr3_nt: TGTGCCAGCAGTTCGACAGGATATTTGGGGCTTAATGAAAAACTGTTTTTT; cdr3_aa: CASSSTGYLGLNEKLFF
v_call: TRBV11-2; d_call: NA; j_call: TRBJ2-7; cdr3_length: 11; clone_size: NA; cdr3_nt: TGTGCCAGCAGCCAGATCTACGAGCAGTACTTC; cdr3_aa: CASSQIYEQYF
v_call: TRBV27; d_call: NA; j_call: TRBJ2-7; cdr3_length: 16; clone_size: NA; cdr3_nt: TGTGCCAGCAGTCCATCGCAAGGGGACAACTCCTACGAGCAGTACTTC; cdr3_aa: CASSPSQGDNSYEQYF
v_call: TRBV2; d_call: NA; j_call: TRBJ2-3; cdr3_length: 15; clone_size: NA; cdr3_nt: TGTGCCAGCAGTGAGTCCTCTAGCTCCACAGATACGCAGTATTTT; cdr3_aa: CASSESSSSTDTQYF
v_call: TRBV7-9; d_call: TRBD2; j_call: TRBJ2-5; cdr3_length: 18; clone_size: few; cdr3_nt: TGTGCCAGCAGCCCCGGACAGGGACTAGCGGGGGGGAAAGAGACCCAGTACTTC; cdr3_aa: CASSPGQGLAGGKETQYF